The TCR beta chain described here comes from a study of blood T cell repertoires in COVID-19 (dated by TCRdb to about 2020). Background for the entire study: Collaborator samples came from the United States, Italy and Spain and covered acute and convalescent phases of COVID-19. The material from the prospective study consisted of cDNA or gDNA derived from T cells, B-cell-depleted T cells, or PBMCs. Deeply sampled blood TCRbeta repertoires from subjects exposed to, actively infected with, or recovered from COVID-19 were included in the dataset. A freely available public database, intended as a resource for researchers studying the immune response to SARS-CoV-2, is where the repertoires were released. Samples were obtained from the ongoing ImmuneRACE study (first 160 participants) and from some 1,200 subjects provided by 6 global collaborators. Sample metadata almost always included a de-identified subject ID, COVID-19 status, age in years and sex. Where HLA class I and class II types were available, the types were taken from metadata supplied by the sample provider, not from assay-based typing. What the research found in general, with its limitations: Clinical and demographic metadata were provided uncurated, with the amount varying by source and participant.

Collaborating institutions collected whole blood in K2EDTA tubes following their own protocols. Collaborator samples were shipped for TCRbeta analysis as frozen whole blood, isolated PBMCs, or DNA extracted from either sample type. The immunoSEQ Assay, a bias-controlled multiplex PCR, was used to amplify TCRbeta CDR3 regions from genomic DNA. On the study's bioinformatics: Within the assay, amplification of reference gene primers was used to estimate how many nucleated cells each sample contained. Sequence reads were collapsed and filtered to measure the absolute abundance of every unique TCRbeta CDR3 rearrangement. For each sample, productive Simpson clonality was calculated as the square root of Simpson's diversity index over productive rearrangements. TCRdb carries this immuneACCESS record with in-frame sequences only. Its versions omit some clonotypes, under half of them owing to an unresolved V gene in the studies checked, with the rest unexplained. The V and J calls and clone size come from that table; D and trimming were worked out from the DNA. Within this sample are almost 200,000 clones, with roughly nine tenths of them counted one time only. About 0.81% of the sample is held by the ten biggest clonotypes.

The germline V and J ends show losses of 5 bases and 1 base respectively, and no gene match explains 5 bases of the junction. Its CDR3 holds 14 amino acids, cysteine through phenylalanine. Left in the record is the CDR3 DNA by itself, 42 bases read in frame from the first base. Reading the germline V gene gives CDR1 SGHNT and CDR2 YENEEA. Comment on this clone: The antigen it recognizes is unknown. One base away there is no much larger clone; base qualities are not given.

The chain uses TRBV11-3 and TRBJ2-7, with 7 bases in between that match TRBD2. Specimen: peripheral blood. The sequence came from a woman in her 70s with acute or convalescent COVID-19. The DNA sequence is given as TGTGCCAGCAGCAAAGCGGGAAGGTCCTACGAGCAGTACTTC. Translated, it gives CASSKAGRSYEQYF.